Below are 30 T cell receptor beta chains sequenced from a single sample in a study of CD8 T cells in Susac syndrome. RNA was extracted with the RNeasy kit, and a quantity of 0.5 to 1 ug was reverse transcribed using random hexamers. Using its own MiXCR run on the immunoSEQ multiplex PCR reads, TCRdb lists one record per CDR3 protein. The sample includes about 150,000 distinct CDR3 sequences, nearly 97% of them seen just once. Sequenced input: CD8+ T cells from PBMCs. The receptors shown here come from a human donor with multiple sclerosis.

V gene TRBV12-3 or TRBV12-4 combines with J gene TRBJ1-2; maybe TRBD1 (6 bases). This CDR3 has 13 amino acids. V shed 7 bases and J shed 8 bases, with 17 bases lying between them. CDR3 loop: CASTLPRGGGYTF. The CDR3 region has the DNA TGTGCCAGCACTCTCCCCAGGGGAGGAGGCTACACCTTC.

Only one count was recorded for this clonotype. V gene TRBV14 combines with J gene TRBJ2-4; D ambiguous. From germline, CDR1 is SGHDN and CDR2 FVKESK. The CDR3 is 15 residues long. V dropped 0 bases and J dropped 0 bases, with 6 bases sitting between them. CDR3 in amino acids: CASSQDWVAKNIQYF. CDR3 nucleotide sequence: TGTGCCAGCAGCCAAGACTGGGTAGCCAAAAACATTCAGTACTTC.

The CDR3 bases are TGTGCCAGCAGCGAGAAGCGGGACCAGGCCCCCGAGACCCAGTACTTC. Its protein product is CASSEKRDQAPETQYF. V and J are TRBV9 and TRBJ2-5; 7 positions agree with TRBD2. With 3 bases clipped from V and 5 bases from J, the junction kept 13 bases outside the gene matches. The CDR3 extends over 16 amino acids. Germline assignment: CDR1 SGDLS and CDR2 YYNGEE.

The chain combines TRBV14 with TRBJ2-1; 7 bases are shared with TRBD2. Trimming at V came to 4 bases and at J to 7 bases, leaving 13 bases not matched to a gene. CDR1 and CDR2 (germline): SGHDN, FVKESK. This CDR3 spans 16 amino acids. The CDR3 DNA is TGTGCCAGCAGCCTTATAGGTAGCGGGCTAAGAAATGAGCAGTTCTTC. This codes for CASSLIGSGLRNEQFF.

The CDR3 loop reads CSARTGTGSYNEQFF. The CDR3 DNA is TGCAGTGCTAGAACCGGGACTGGGTCCTACAATGAGCAGTTCTTC. The J gene is TRBJ2-1, the V gene TRBV20-1, with D perhaps TRBD2 (6 bases). The V end was cut by 2 bases, the J end by 1 base, with 12 bases between. This CDR3 has 15 amino acids. Germline V gene sequence: CDR1 DFQATT, CDR2 SNEGSKA (reference sequence).

V and J are TRBV5-6 and TRBJ1-1; tentatively, D is TRBD1 (6 bases). Germline assignment: CDR1 SGHDT and CDR2 YYEEEE. V was pared by 0 bases and J by 0 bases, with 9 bases between. The CDR3 length is 15 residues. The CDR3 spells CASSLAGTLNTEAFF. In nucleotides, the CDR3 is TGTGCCAGCAGCTTGGCCGGGACATTGAACACTGAAGCTTTCTTT.

The chain employs TRBV7-8 and TRBJ2-7; TRBD1 matches at 8 bases. The J segment lost 1 base and the V segment lost 2 bases, leaving 1 base of the junction unmatched. Germline-derived CDR1 and CDR2 are SGHVS and FQNEAQ. This CDR3 has 14 amino acids. CDR3 loop: CASSLRTGSYEQYV. The CDR3 DNA sequence: TGTGCCAGCAGCTTAAGGACAGGGTCCTACGAGCAGTACGTC.

This chain joins TRBV5-1 and TRBJ2-7; 9 bases are shared with TRBD2. The CDR3 is 14 residues long. V was clipped by 2 bases and J by 3 bases; unmatched bases: 3. Germline CDR1 is SGHRS and CDR2 is YFSETQ. The DNA for the CDR3 is TGCGCCAGCAGCTTCCGGCGGGGGGGCTACGAGCAGTACGTC. As protein: CASSFRRGGYEQYV.

In its sample, this clonotype was seen once. CDR3 amino acids: CASSQVYTDTQYF. The CDR3 nucleotides read TGCGCCAGCAGCCAAGTTTACACAGATACGCAGTATTTT. V usage is TRBV4-1 and J usage is TRBJ2-3; D gene unclear. This CDR3 region has 13 residues. The germline V gene has CDR1 MGHRA and CDR2 YSYEKL. V lost 1 base to trimming and J lost 2 bases, with 4 bases between them.

This clonotype was observed a single time. V and J are TRBV7-9 and TRBJ2-2; D is unclear. Germline-derived CDR1 and CDR2 are SEHNR and FQNEAQ (reference sequence). With 5 bases removed from V and 4 bases from J, the gap between germline ends came to 2 bases. The CDR3 is 11 amino acids. Here the CDR3 DNA reads TGTGCCAGCAGCATCACCGGGGAGCTGTTTTTT. Protein product: CASSITGELFF.

The chain carries TRBV29-1 and TRBJ1-4; D perhaps matches TRBD1 (5 bases). The CDR3 has 13 amino acids. Trimming cost V 4 bases and J 7 bases, with 13 bases left between them. Germline-derived CDR1 and CDR2 are SQVTM and ANQGSEA. The CDR3 DNA reads TGCAGCGTTGTATCCGGGGCTGGTGAAAAACTGTTTTTT. Its translation is CSVVSGAGEKLFF.

The rearrangement links TRBV4-1 to TRBJ1-1; the D is unclear. The CDR3 spans 15 residues. Germline assignment: CDR1 MGHRA and CDR2 YSYEKL. V dropped 0 bases and J dropped 4 bases, with 12 bases sitting between them. The CDR3 loop is CASSQDAPRGTEAFF. In DNA form, the CDR3 reads TGCGCCAGCAGCCAAGACGCCCCCCGGGGCACTGAAGCTTTCTTT.

This chain connects TRBV5-1 to TRBJ1-2; D gene unclear. Germline-derived CDR1 and CDR2 are SGHRS and YFSETQ. The CDR3 is made up of 13 amino acids. V lost 0 bases, J lost 8 bases, and 11 bases lay in between. The CDR3 nucleotides read TGCGCCAGCAGCTTGGTGGGAGGGCCCGGCTACACCTTC. It yields the protein CASSLVGGPGYTF.

The chain combines TRBV2 with TRBJ2-7; D possibly uses TRBD1 or TRBD2 (5 bases each). Trimming cost V 2 bases and J 1 base, with 15 bases left between them. The germline gives CDR1 SNHLY, CDR2 FYNNEI. The CDR3 loop spans 16 amino acids. Here the CDR3 reads CASSESGTGLSYEQYF. CDR3 bases: TGTGCCAGCAGTGAAAGTGGAACAGGACTTTCCTACGAGCAGTACTTC. The full variable domain, in which reference TRBV2 and TRBJ2-7 provide the parts outside the CDR3, is EPEVTQTPSHQVTQMGQEVILRCVPISNHLYFYWYRQILGQKVEFLVSFYNNEISEKSEIFDDQFSVERPDGSNFTLKIRSTKLEDSAMYFCASSESGTGLSYEQYFGPGTRLTVT.

Here the CDR3 DNA reads TGTGCCAGCAGTGAACAGACAGGGACGGGAGCTTTCTTT. Translation gives CASSEQTGTGAFF. The chain carries TRBV6-1 and TRBJ1-1; TRBD1 agrees at 7 bases. CDR1 MNHNS and CDR2 SASEGT come from the germline V gene. V was clipped by 2 bases and J by 10 bases; unmatched bases: 7. This CDR3 is 13 amino acids long.

The V and J genes are TRBV12-3 or TRBV12-4 and TRBJ2-5, with D perhaps given as TRBD1 or TRBD2 (7 bases each). The CDR3 loop spans 14 amino acids. V lost 5 bases and J lost 5, with 15 bases in between. The CDR3 nucleotides read TGTGCCAGCAGTCCTCACCAGGGGGGGGAGACCCAGTACTTC. This translates into CASSPHQGGETQYF.

V is TRBV2 and J is TRBJ2-7; the D gene is possibly TRBD2 (5 bases). Trimming took off 4 bases at V and 4 bases at J, with 8 bases between the two ends. The CDR3 contains 12 residues. Germline loops: CDR1 SNHLY, CDR2 FYNNEI. The CDR3 region has the DNA TGTGCCAGCAGTGCGGGGAATTACGAGCAGTACGTC. Translated, it gives CASSAGNYEQYV.

The rearrangement uses TRBV2 and TRBJ2-7, with D maybe TRBD2 (5 bases). There are 12 residues in the CDR3. Trimming removed 6 bases from V and 5 bases from J, with 11 bases in between. In germline, CDR1 is SNHLY, CDR2 FYNNEI. The CDR3 nucleotides read TGTGCCAGCAGACCCCCCGGGGACGAGCAGTACTTC. Its protein product is CASRPPGDEQYF.

V gene TRBV3-1 combines with J gene TRBJ1-1; D ambiguous. Per the germline V gene, CDR1 is LGHDT and CDR2 is YNNKEL (reference sequence). The CDR3 consists of 11 residues. The V gene lost 2 bases and the J gene lost 8 bases, with 6 bases spanning the gap. The CDR3 reads CASSQSGEAFF. The CDR3 DNA follows: TGTGCCAGCAGCCAATCCGGAGAAGCTTTCTTT.

The chain has TRBV18 and TRBJ1-1; D unclear. CDR1 and CDR2 from the germline V gene are KGHSH and LQKENI. The V and J ends lost 6 bases and 1 base respectively, with 9 bases between them. The CDR3 totals 13 residues. This CDR3 is CASSPGRNTEAFF. As DNA, the CDR3 is TGTGCCAGCTCCCCCGGGCGGAACACTGAAGCTTTCTTT.

The chain uses TRBV9 and TRBJ1-4; maybe TRBD1 (6 bases). Trimming pared 3 bases from V and 6 bases from J, leaving 15 bases between. This CDR3 has 15 amino acids. Germline lookup yields CDR1 SGDLS and CDR2 YYNGEE. The CDR3 loop reads CASSAPGDGDEKLFF. For the CDR3, the DNA is TGTGCCAGCAGCGCCCCAGGGGACGGGGATGAAAAACTGTTTTTT. The full variable domain, with the rest looked up from reference TRBV9 and TRBJ1-4, is DSGVTQTPKHLITATGQRVTLRCSPRSGDLSVYWYQQSLDQGLQFLIQYYNGEERAKGNILERFSAQQFPDLHSELNLSSLELGDSALYFCASSAPGDGDEKLFFGSGTQLSVL.

This chain connects TRBV7-2 to TRBJ2-5; 8 bases fit TRBD2. The germline CDR1 and CDR2 sequences are SGHTA and FQGNSA. With V trimmed by 1 base and J by 2 bases, 3 bases remained unmatched. The CDR3 contains 15 residues. This CDR3 reads CASSLELAVQETQYF. CDR3 coding DNA: TGTGCCAGCAGCTTAGAACTAGCGGTTCAAGAGACCCAGTACTTC.

The CDR3 reads CASSLAGKEAFF. Here the CDR3 DNA reads TGCGCCAGCAGCTTGGCGGGAAAAGAAGCTTTCTTT. This chain joins TRBV5-1 and TRBJ1-1; no reliable D call. The CDR3 length is 12 residues. The V gene lost 0 bases and the J gene lost 8 bases, with 8 bases spanning the gap. Per germline, CDR1 SGHRS and CDR2 YFSETQ.

V gene TRBV5-1 combines with J gene TRBJ2-5; TRBD1 matches 9 bases. V gave up 3 bases and J gave up 3 bases; unmatched junction bases: 0. This CDR3 region has 13 residues. CDR1 and CDR2 (germline): SGHRS, YFSETQ. The CDR3 sequence is CASSWDREETQYF. In DNA form, the CDR3 reads TGCGCCAGCAGCTGGGACAGGGAAGAGACCCAGTACTTC.

This clonotype was recorded only once. The chain joins TRBV29-1 to TRBJ1-3; D unresolved. Germline values: CDR1 SQVTM, CDR2 ANQGSEA. CDR3 length equals 13 residues. Trimming left V 4 bases short and J 3 bases short, with 10 bases between. CDR3 sequence: CSVVLNLGNTIYF. CDR3 in DNA: TGCAGCGTTGTGCTCAACCTTGGAAACACCATATATTTT.

The chain uses TRBV7-6 and TRBJ2-5; D perhaps matches TRBD2 (7 bases). CDR1 and CDR2 (germline): SGHVS, FNYEAQ. The CDR3 totals 16 residues. Between the trimmed V and J ends, which lost 5 bases and 3 bases, there was a span of 19 bases. The CDR3 sequence: CASSPTRGGAEETQYF. The CDR3 nucleotides are TGTGCCAGCAGCCCCACCCGCGGGGGCGCGGAAGAGACCCAGTACTTC.

Only one count was recorded for this clonotype. V is TRBV29-1 and J is TRBJ2-2, with unresolved D. Trimming removed 3 bases from V and 3 bases from J, with 8 bases in between. Germline CDR1 SQVTM, CDR2 ANQGSEA. The CDR3 runs to 13 residues. The CDR3 coding sequence is TGCAGCGTTGAGCCAAGGGACACCGGGGAGCTGTTTTTT. This sequence encodes CSVEPRDTGELFF.

J is TRBJ1-1 and V is TRBV29-1, with D unresolved. CDR3 size: 15 residues. Trimming removed 6 bases at V and 2 bases at J, with 19 bases between. Germline V lookup: CDR1 SQVTM, CDR2 ANQGSEA. CDR3 in amino acids: CSVAINGRINTEAFF. CDR3 in DNA: TGCAGCGTAGCAATCAACGGGCGGATTAACACTGAAGCTTTCTTT.

This rearrangement joins TRBV9 to TRBJ2-1; 8 bases agree with TRBD2. J was trimmed by 11 bases and V by 3 bases; bases with no gene match: 4. The CDR3 contains 12 residues. The germline gives CDR1 SGDLS, CDR2 YYNGEE. CDR3 in amino acids: CASSGRTSQQFF. The CDR3 DNA follows: TGTGCCAGCAGCGGGAGGACTAGCCAGCAGTTCTTC.

The chain is built from TRBV7-9 and TRBJ2-7, with TRBD2 as a possible D gene (6 bases). CDR3 size: 13 residues. V lost 3 bases and J 4 bases, leaving 10 bases between the germline ends. CDR1 and CDR2 (germline): SEHNR, FQNEAQ (reference sequence). The CDR3, as DNA: TGTGCCAGCAGCTTTAAGGGGAGGTACGAGCAGTACGTC. Translated, it gives CASSFKGRYEQYV.